A single sample gave rise to the 9 T cell receptor beta chains below, sequenced in a study of blood T cells in healthy people across ages (dated by TCRdb to the mid-2010s). To prepare the library, 5' RACE was applied. TCRdb names Illumina HiSeq 2500 as the instrument used. A second 7 to 11 cycle PCR used a sample-barcoded 5' primer and a J-beta primer mix. TCRdb reworked the public reads: Q25 trimming with fastp, MiXCR clone assembly, productive beta chains retained. Records with the same CDR3 protein are collapsed into one entry carrying the most frequent genes and DNA. The sample table contains over 700,000 distinct CDR3 sequences; only one count was recorded for 53% of them. Around 40% of the sample is taken by the ten largest. The specimen sequenced was blood. The receptors shown here come from a man at least 80 years old in good health.

This chain joins TRBV24-1 and TRBJ2-2; weak D call: TRBD1 (6 bases). The germline V and J ends were trimmed by 6 bases and 4 bases, with 14 bases remaining between them. This CDR3 comprises 15 residues. Germline CDR1 KGHDR, CDR2 SFDVKD. The CDR3 sequence is CATSSAGAPTGELFF. The CDR3 DNA sequence: TGTGCCACCAGTTCCGCAGGGGCGCCCACCGGGGAGCTGTTTTTT.

The V and J genes are TRBV20-1 and TRBJ2-7, with TRBD2 identical over 14 bases. The CDR3 runs to 17 residues. The germline gives CDR1 DFQATT, CDR2 SNEGSKA (reference sequence). V lost 4 bases and J lost 0; bases outside the gene matches: 8. The CDR3 loop is CSAIGLAGGTASYEQYF. CDR3 sequence (DNA): TGCAGTGCTATTGGACTAGCGGGAGGCACTGCCTCCTACGAGCAGTACTTC.

The V call is TRBV14, the J call TRBJ2-1; 10 nucleotides match TRBD2. Germline CDR1 and CDR2: SGHDN and FVKESK. The junction had 6 bases not matched to a gene; V was cut back by 1 base and J by 9 bases. The CDR3 sequence is 15 residues long. This chain's CDR3 is CASSQAAGGPVEQFF. The CDR3 DNA reads TGTGCCAGCAGCCAAGCAGCGGGAGGGCCGGTTGAGCAGTTCTTC.

This rearrangement joins TRBV18 to TRBJ2-6, with D tentatively TRBD1 or TRBD2 (5 bases each). Trimming shortened V by 3 bases and J by 10 bases, and 16 bases separated the two germline ends. Germline CDR1 KGHSH, CDR2 LQKENI. The CDR3 contains 15 residues. CDR3 nucleotides: TGTGCCAGCTCACCCCTCCGGGACGGAGGAAACGTCCTGACTTTC. Its protein product is CASSPLRDGGNVLTF.

The chain couples TRBV20-1 to TRBJ1-1; 7 bases line up with TRBD1. The germline gives CDR1 DFQATT, CDR2 SNEGSKA (reference sequence). With 6 bases clipped from V and 1 base from J, the junction kept 5 bases outside the gene matches. The CDR3 totals 13 residues. The CDR3 sequence: CSAPSGGNTEAFF. CDR3 bases: TGCAGTGCACCCTCAGGGGGGAACACTGAAGCTTTCTTT.

The V and J genes are TRBV20-1 and TRBJ2-1, with TRBD2 matching over 8 bases. The better agreement between TRBJ2-7 and the DNA end casts doubt on the J call. In germline, CDR1 is DFQATT, CDR2 SNEGSKA (reference sequence). CDR3 length: 14 amino acids. CDR3 sequence reads: CSLESGSSYNEQYF. CDR3 in DNA: TGCAGCCTTGAAAGCGGGAGCTCCTACAATGAGCAGTACTTC.

CDR3 DNA: TGTGCCAGCAGTGAAGCGACCGCGGACTATGGCTACACCTTC. Its translation: CASSEATADYGYTF. V and J are TRBV6-1 and TRBJ1-2; D call uncertain. The germline V and J ends were trimmed by 0 bases and 3 bases, with 8 bases remaining between them. The CDR3 is made up of 14 amino acids. CDR1 and CDR2 from the germline V gene are MNHNS and SASEGT.

V usage is TRBV7-9 and J usage is TRBJ2-5; tentatively, D is TRBD2 (6 bases). CDR1 is SEHNR and CDR2 is FQNEAQ in the germline V gene (reference sequence). V lost 5 bases and J lost 11, with 24 bases in between. The CDR3 extends over 15 amino acids. The DNA for the CDR3 is TGTGCCAGCAGCCTAGGCCTCGGGGGTAACAATGAGCAGTACTTC. Translated: CASSLGLGGNNEQYF.

The genes are TRBV24-1 and TRBJ2-6, with TRBD1 matching over 11 bases. The germline CDR1 and CDR2 sequences are KGHDR and SFDVKD. The V and J ends lost 5 bases and 2 bases, in that order; junction bases with no gene match: 10. CDR3 length: 19 amino acids. CDR3 sequence: CATSGGQGAPFAGANVLTF. DNA for the CDR3: TGTGCCACCAGTGGCGGACAGGGGGCCCCTTTCGCTGGGGCCAACGTCCTGACTTTC.